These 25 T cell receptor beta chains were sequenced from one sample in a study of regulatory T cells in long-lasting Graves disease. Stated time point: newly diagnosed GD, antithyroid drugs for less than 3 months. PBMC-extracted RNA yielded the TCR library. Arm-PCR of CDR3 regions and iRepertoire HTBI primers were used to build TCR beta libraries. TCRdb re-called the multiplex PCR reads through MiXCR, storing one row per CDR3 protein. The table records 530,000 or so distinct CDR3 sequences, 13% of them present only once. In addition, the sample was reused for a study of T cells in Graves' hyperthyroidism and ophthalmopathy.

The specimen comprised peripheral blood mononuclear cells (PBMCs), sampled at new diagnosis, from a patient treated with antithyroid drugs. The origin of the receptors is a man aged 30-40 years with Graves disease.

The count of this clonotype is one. This CDR3 reads CASSLGGTGSGYTF. The CDR3 DNA is TGCGCCAGCAGCCTGGGCGGAACAGGGAGCGGCTACACCTTC. V and J are TRBV5-1 and TRBJ1-2; TRBD1 might be the D (6 bases). Trimming removed 4 bases from V and 8 bases from J, with 18 bases in between. The CDR3 totals 14 residues. Germline values: CDR1 SGHRS, CDR2 YFSETQ.

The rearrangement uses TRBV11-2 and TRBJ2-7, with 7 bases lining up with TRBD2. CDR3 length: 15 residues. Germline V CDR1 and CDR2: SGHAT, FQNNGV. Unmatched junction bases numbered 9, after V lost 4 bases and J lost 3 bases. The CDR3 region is CASSSREEQFYEQYF. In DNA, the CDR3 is TGTGCCAGCAGCTCACGGGAGGAGCAGTTCTACGAGCAGTACTTC.

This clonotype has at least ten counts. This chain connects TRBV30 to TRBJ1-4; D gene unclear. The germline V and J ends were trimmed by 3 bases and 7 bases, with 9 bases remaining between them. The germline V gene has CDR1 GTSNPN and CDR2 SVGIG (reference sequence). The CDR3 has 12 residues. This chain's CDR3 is CAWSATFEKLFF. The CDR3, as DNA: TGTGCCTGGAGCGCGACCTTTGAAAAACTGTTTTTT.

In DNA form, the CDR3 reads TGTGCCAGCATGGGGCCAGACAATGAGCAGTTCTTC. Translated, it gives CASMGPDNEQFF. V usage is TRBV12-3 or TRBV12-4 and J usage is TRBJ2-1, with D possibly being TRBD1 (5 bases). The V end lost 7 bases, the J end lost 5 bases, and 9 bases lay between the germline ends. The CDR3 contains 12 residues.

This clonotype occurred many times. CDR3: CSARDTLPSGGAYEQYF. DNA of the CDR3: TGCAGTGCTAGAGATACCCTCCCTAGCGGGGGTGCCTACGAGCAGTACTTC. The chain is built from TRBV20-1 and TRBJ2-7; 10 bases align to TRBD2. The CDR3 consists of 17 residues. CDR1 and CDR2 from the germline V gene are DFQATT and SNEGSKA (reference sequence). The V segment lost 0 bases and the J segment 2 bases; nucleotides outside the gene matches: 10.

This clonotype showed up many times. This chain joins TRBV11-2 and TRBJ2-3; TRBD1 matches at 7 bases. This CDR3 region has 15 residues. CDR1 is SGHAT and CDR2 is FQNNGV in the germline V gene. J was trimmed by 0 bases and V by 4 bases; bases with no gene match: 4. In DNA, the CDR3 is TGTGCCAGCAGCTCTTACAGGGGAAGCACAGATACGCAGTATTTT. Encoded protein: CASSSYRGSTDTQYF.

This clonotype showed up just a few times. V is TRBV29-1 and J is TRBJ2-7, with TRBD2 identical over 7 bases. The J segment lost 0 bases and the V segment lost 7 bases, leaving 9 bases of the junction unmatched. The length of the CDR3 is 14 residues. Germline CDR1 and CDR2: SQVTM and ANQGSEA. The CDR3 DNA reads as TGCAGCGCGGTACTAGCGCAGAGCTCCTACGAGCAGTACTTC. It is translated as CSAVLAQSSYEQYF.

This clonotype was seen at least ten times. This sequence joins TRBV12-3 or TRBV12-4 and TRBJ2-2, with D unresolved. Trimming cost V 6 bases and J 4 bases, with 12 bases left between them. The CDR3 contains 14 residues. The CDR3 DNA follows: TGTGCCAGCAGGGCCGGGCCGGGCACCGGGGAGCTGTTTTTT. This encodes CASRAGPGTGELFF.

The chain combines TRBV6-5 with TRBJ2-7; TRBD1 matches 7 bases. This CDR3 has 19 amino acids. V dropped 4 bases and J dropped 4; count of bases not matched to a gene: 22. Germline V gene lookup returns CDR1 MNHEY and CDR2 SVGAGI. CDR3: CASSSYGQAVSRRLYEQYF. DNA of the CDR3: TGTGCCAGCAGTTCATACGGACAGGCAGTCTCGCGCCGACTTTACGAGCAGTACTTC.

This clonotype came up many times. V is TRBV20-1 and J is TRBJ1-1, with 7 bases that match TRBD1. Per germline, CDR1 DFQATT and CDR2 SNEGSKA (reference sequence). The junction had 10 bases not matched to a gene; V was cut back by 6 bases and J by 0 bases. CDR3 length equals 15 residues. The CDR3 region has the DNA TGCAGTGCCAGATCCCGGGACAGTTTGAACACTGAAGCTTTCTTT. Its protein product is CSARSRDSLNTEAFF.

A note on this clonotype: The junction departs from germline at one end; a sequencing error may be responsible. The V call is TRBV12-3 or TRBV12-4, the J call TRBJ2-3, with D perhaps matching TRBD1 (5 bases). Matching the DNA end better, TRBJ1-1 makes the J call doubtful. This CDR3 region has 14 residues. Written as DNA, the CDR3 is TGTGCCAGCACTTTAGCTGGACTAGGGACTGAGGCTTTCTTT. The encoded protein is CASTLAGLGTEAFF.

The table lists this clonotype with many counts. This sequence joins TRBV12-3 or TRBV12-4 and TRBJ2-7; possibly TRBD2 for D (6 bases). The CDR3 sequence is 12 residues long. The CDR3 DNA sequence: TGTTCCGTTGGGCTAGCGAGCTACGAGCAGTACTTC. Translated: CSVGLASYEQYF.

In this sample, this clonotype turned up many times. CDR3 sequence: CAISGTSASSYNEQFF. CDR3 DNA: TGTGCCATCAGTGGAACTAGCGCTAGCTCCTACAATGAGCAGTTCTTC. J is TRBJ2-1 and V is TRBV10-3; 7 bases line up with TRBD2. This CDR3 region has 16 residues. Germline CDR1 and CDR2: ENHRY and SYGVKD. The V and J ends lost 4 bases and 0 bases, in that order; junction bases with no gene match: 6.

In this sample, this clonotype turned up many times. CDR3 DNA: TGTGCCAGCAGCCAAGCGCGATACAATGAGCAGTTCTTC. It specifies CASSQARYNEQFF. J is TRBJ2-1 and V is TRBV14; the D is unclear. The CDR3 loop spans 13 amino acids. CDR1 is SGHDN and CDR2 is FVKESK in the germline V gene. With 1 base removed from V and 4 bases from J, the gap between germline ends came to 5 bases. Complete variable domain (other parts from reference TRBV14 and TRBJ2-1): EAGVTQFPSHSVIEKGQTVTLRCDPISGHDNLYWYRRVMGKEIKFLLHFVKESKQDESGMPNNRFLAERTGGTYSTLKVQPAELEDSGVYFCASSQARYNEQFFGPGTRLTVL.

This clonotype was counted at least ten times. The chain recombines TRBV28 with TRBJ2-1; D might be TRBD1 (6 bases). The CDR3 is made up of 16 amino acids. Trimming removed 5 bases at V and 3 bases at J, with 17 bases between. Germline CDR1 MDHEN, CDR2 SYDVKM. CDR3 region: CASSTSGAGDYNEQFF. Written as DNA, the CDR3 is TGTGCCAGCAGTACCTCCGGGGCAGGGGACTACAATGAGCAGTTCTTC.

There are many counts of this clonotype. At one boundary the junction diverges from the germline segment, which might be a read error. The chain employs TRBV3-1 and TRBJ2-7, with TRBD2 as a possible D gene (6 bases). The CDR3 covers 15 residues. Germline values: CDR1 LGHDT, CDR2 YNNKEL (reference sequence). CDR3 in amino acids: CASRQGGTGSYEQYF. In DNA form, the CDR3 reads TGTGCCAGCAGGCAAGGCGGGACGGGGTCCTACGAGCAGTACTTC.

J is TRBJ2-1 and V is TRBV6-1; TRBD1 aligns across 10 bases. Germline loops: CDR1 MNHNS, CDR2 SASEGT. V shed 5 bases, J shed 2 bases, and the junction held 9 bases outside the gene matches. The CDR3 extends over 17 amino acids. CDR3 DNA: TGTGCCAGCAGTCGAACGGGACAGGGGACCGCCTACAATGAGCAGTTCTTC. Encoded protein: CASSRTGQGTAYNEQFF.

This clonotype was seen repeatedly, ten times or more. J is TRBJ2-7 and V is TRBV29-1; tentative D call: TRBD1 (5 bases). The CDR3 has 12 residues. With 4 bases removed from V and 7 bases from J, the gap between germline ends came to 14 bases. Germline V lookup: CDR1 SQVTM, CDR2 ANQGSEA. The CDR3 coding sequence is TGCAGCGTTGCAGGGCAGGGCAGAGAGCAGTACTTC. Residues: CSVAGQGREQYF.

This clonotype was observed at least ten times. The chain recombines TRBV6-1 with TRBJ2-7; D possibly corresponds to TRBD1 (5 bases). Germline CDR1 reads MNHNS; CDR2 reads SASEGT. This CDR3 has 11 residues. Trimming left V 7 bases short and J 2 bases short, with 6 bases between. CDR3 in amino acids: CASKTAYEQYF. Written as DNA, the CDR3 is TGTGCCAGCAAGACAGCCTACGAGCAGTACTTC.

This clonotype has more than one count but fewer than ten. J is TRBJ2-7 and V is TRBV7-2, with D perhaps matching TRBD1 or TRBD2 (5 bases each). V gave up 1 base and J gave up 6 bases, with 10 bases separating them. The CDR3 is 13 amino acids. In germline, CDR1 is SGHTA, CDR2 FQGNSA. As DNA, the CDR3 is TGTGCCAGCAGCTTAGGAGGGGCTCCCGAGCAGTACTTC. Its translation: CASSLGGAPEQYF.

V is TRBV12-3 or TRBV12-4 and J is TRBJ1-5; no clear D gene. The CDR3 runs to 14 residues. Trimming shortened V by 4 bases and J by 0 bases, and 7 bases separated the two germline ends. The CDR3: CASSSEISNQPQHF. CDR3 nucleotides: TGTGCCAGCAGTTCCGAGATTAGCAATCAGCCCCAGCATTTT.

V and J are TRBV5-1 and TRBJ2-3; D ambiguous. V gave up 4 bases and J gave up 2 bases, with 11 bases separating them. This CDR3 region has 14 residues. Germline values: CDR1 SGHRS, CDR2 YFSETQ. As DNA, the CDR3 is TGCGCCAGCAGCCCTGGCGCGGCCACAGATACGCAGTATTTT. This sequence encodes CASSPGAATDTQYF.

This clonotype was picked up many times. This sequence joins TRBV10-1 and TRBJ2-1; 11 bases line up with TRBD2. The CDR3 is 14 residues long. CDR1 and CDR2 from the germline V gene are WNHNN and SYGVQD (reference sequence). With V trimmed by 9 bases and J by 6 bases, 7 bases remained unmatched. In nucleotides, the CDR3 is TGCGCCAGGAGGGGACTAGCGGTGATCAATGAGCAGTTCTTC. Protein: CARRGLAVINEQFF.

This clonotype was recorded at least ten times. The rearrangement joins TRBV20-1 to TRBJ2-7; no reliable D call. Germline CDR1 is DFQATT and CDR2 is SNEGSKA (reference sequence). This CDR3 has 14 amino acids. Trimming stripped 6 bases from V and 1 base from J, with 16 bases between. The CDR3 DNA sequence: TGCAGTGCCAAAGGAAGGCTAGGGTCCTACGAGCAGTACTTC. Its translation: CSAKGRLGSYEQYF.

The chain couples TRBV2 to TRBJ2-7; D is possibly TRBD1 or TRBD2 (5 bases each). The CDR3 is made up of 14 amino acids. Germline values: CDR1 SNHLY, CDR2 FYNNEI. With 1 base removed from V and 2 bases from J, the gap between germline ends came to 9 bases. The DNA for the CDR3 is TGTGCCAGCAGTGAAGACGGGGCGCCCTACGAGCAGTACTTC. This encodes CASSEDGAPYEQYF.